Listed below are T cell receptor beta chains from one sample, sequenced in a study of cytomegalovirus exposure and HLA in healthy donors. Libraries were prepared by immunoSEQ multiplex PCR; TCRdb keeps only in-frame clonotypes and omits some of them. Among roughly 190,000 clones listed, approximately 9.5% were seen once. The specimen was PBMCs. The source is a woman aged 25 to 39 in good health and CMV-seropositive. Each CDR3 is given with its conserved first and last residue. A clone size is listed for some rows: how often the clone was seen (once, few, many), or a class if it is expanded.

v_call,clone_size,j_call,cdr3_aa
TRBV10-1,-,TRBJ2-7,CASSEGRGIEQYF
TRBV5-1,-,TRBJ2-7,CASSHRPRVFDEQYF
TRBV4-1,few,TRBJ1-2,CASSQDRGGGRQGVISSGYTF
TRBV25-1,-,TRBJ2-7,CASSECRLGLAVSYEQYF
TRBV10-1,few,TRBJ1-2,CASSEDSYGYTF
TRBV9,few,TRBJ2-5,CASSQPGSQETQYF
TRBV5-8,few,TRBJ2-7,CASSLIGEQYF
TRBV30,-,TRBJ1-4,CAWSADRIYATNEKLFF
TRBV14,few,TRBJ1-2,CASSQRVRDRVYGYTF
TRBV18,few,TRBJ1-2,CASSNPYRGYGYTF
TRBV5-6,few,TRBJ1-1,CASSIGNTEAFF
TRBV7-8,-,TRBJ2-7,CASSLEYFGEQYF
TRBV6-5,-,TRBJ2-7,CASSPSGEGGEQYF
TRBV12-5,-,TRBJ2-1,CASGLAPGLAVGGEQFF
TRBV7-2,-,TRBJ1-5,CASSLDSPVGGNQPQHF
TRBV5-1,-,TRBJ1-6,CASSPFAGGVSNSPLHF
TRBV9,few,TRBJ1-2,CASRDGRGYGYTF
TRBV27,few,TRBJ2-5,CASSLSPGTPEETQYF
TRBV6-1,few,TRBJ2-2,CASSEWRTGGTGELFF
TRBV4-1,few,-,CASSPAAGVSYEQYF
TRBV27,few,TRBJ2-7,CASLNLESHEQYF
TRBV11-2,-,TRBJ2-1,CASSLVLGDEQFF
TRBV27,-,TRBJ2-3,CASTSGTRGTDTQYF
TRBV29-1,few,TRBJ1-1,CSVEGTANTEAFF
TRBV5-1,-,TRBJ1-4,CASSWEGEKLFF
TRBV27,-,TRBJ2-1,CASSRLAGGEQFF
TRBV5-1,-,TRBJ2-2,CASSLRGSGTGELFF
TRBV10-2,-,TRBJ2-1,CASSDGQRRYNEQFF
TRBV14,-,TRBJ2-2,CASSQDRVSGEIGELFF
TRBV7-3,-,TRBJ2-5,CASSYRQGPQETQYF
TRBV4-1,few,TRBJ2-3,CASSQDGQREATQYF